A selection of T cell receptor beta chains follows, all from one sample in a study. MiXCR, run by TCRdb on the RT-PCR reads, gives a single entry per CDR3 protein. The data hold 550,000 to 750,000 distinct CDR3 sequences, with approximately 14% observed a single time. Specimen: memory CD4+ T cells from blood. These receptors were taken from a female donor in good health, serving as a healthy control. Both conserved end residues are trimmed from each CDR3. Fields, in order: J gene, V gene, CDR3 length, CDR3 protein.

J gene: TRBJ1-1
V gene: TRBV12-3/TRBV12-4
CDR3 length: 12
CDR3 protein: ASSLKYRGPEAF

J gene: TRBJ1-3
V gene: TRBV6-5
CDR3 length: 17
CDR3 protein: ASSYSRVGQGASGNTIY

J gene: TRBJ2-7
V gene: TRBV12-3/TRBV12-4
CDR3 length: 12
CDR3 protein: ASRNTRHRYEQY

J gene: TRBJ2-1
V gene: TRBV5-6
CDR3 length: 12
CDR3 protein: ASSLGLAGVEQF

J gene: TRBJ1-4
V gene: TRBV4-3
CDR3 length: 13
CDR3 protein: ASSRQGGTNEKLF

J gene: TRBJ2-7
V gene: TRBV3-1
CDR3 length: 10
CDR3 protein: ASSYGASEQY

J gene: TRBJ2-3
V gene: TRBV5-1
CDR3 length: 13
CDR3 protein: ASSLAGQGADTQY

J gene: TRBJ2-5
V gene: TRBV20-1
CDR3 length: 10
CDR3 protein: SASGREETQY

J gene: TRBJ1-1
V gene: TRBV4-3
CDR3 length: 14
CDR3 protein: ASSQDPGAVETEAF

J gene: TRBJ1-5
V gene: TRBV27
CDR3 length: 15
CDR3 protein: ASSLSWFQTAVQPQH

J gene: TRBJ1-1
V gene: TRBV12-3/TRBV12-4
CDR3 length: 12
CDR3 protein: ASSFRAGEAEAF

J gene: TRBJ2-2
V gene: TRBV12-3/TRBV12-4
CDR3 length: 15
CDR3 protein: ASSLALGTMNTGELF

J gene: TRBJ2-7
V gene: TRBV6-1
CDR3 length: 13
CDR3 protein: ASSHRAGEGYEQY

J gene: TRBJ2-2
V gene: TRBV5-6
CDR3 length: 13
CDR3 protein: ASSPVGALGGELF

J gene: TRBJ2-7
V gene: TRBV28
CDR3 length: 14
CDR3 protein: ASSSSNPGGSYEQY

J gene: TRBJ1-6
V gene: TRBV20-1
CDR3 length: 11
CDR3 protein: SARPAQGSPLH

J gene: TRBJ1-3
V gene: TRBV7-2
CDR3 length: 12
CDR3 protein: ASSFPGVGNTIY

J gene: TRBJ2-3
V gene: TRBV12-3/TRBV12-4
CDR3 length: 12
CDR3 protein: ASSLGNWLDTQY

J gene: TRBJ1-6
V gene: TRBV15
CDR3 length: 14
CDR3 protein: ATSRGDRRGGSPLH

J gene: TRBJ2-5
V gene: TRBV20-1
CDR3 length: 12
CDR3 protein: SAMNPGLQETQY

J gene: TRBJ2-3
V gene: TRBV4-3
CDR3 length: 13
CDR3 protein: ASSQYSGVLVTQY

J gene: TRBJ2-1
V gene: TRBV5-4
CDR3 length: 13
CDR3 protein: ASSLYSGSYNEQF

J gene: TRBJ2-1
V gene: TRBV24-1
CDR3 length: 13
CDR3 protein: ATSDHLLQGNEQF

J gene: TRBJ2-7
V gene: TRBV7-3
CDR3 length: 16
CDR3 protein: ASSLRPPGQGNYYEQY

J gene: TRBJ1-1
V gene: TRBV10-3
CDR3 length: 12
CDR3 protein: ATALRTVVQEAF

J gene: TRBJ2-7
V gene: TRBV28
CDR3 length: 14
CDR3 protein: ASSFMRAGSYYEQY

J gene: TRBJ1-1
V gene: TRBV9
CDR3 length: 12
CDR3 protein: ASNRWTGNTEAF

J gene: TRBJ2-3
V gene: TRBV15
CDR3 length: 15
CDR3 protein: ATSAPTGGPSGDTQY

J gene: TRBJ2-1
V gene: TRBV5-1
CDR3 length: 13
CDR3 protein: ASSLSASPPNEQF

J gene: TRBJ2-6
V gene: TRBV20-1
CDR3 length: 13
CDR3 protein: SARDRLSGANVLT

J gene: TRBJ1-2
V gene: TRBV6-1
CDR3 length: 10
CDR3 protein: ASRGPSPGYT

J gene: TRBJ2-5
V gene: TRBV20-1
CDR3 length: 10
CDR3 protein: SAPDRQETQY

J gene: TRBJ1-5
V gene: TRBV5-1
CDR3 length: 13
CDR3 protein: ASSPTGGGNQPQH

J gene: TRBJ1-2
V gene: TRBV20-1
CDR3 length: 10
CDR3 protein: SAPTGSYGYT

J gene: TRBJ2-2
V gene: TRBV7-3
CDR3 length: 12
CDR3 protein: ASSGGLHDGELF

J gene: TRBJ2-3
V gene: TRBV7-7
CDR3 length: 13
CDR3 protein: ASSLVGTRTDTQY

J gene: TRBJ1-1
V gene: TRBV6-1
CDR3 length: 12
CDR3 protein: ASSDSGPKTEAF

J gene: TRBJ1-2
V gene: TRBV15
CDR3 length: 14
CDR3 protein: ATSRARGEQYVGYT

J gene: TRBJ1-2
V gene: TRBV6-1
CDR3 length: 12
CDR3 protein: ASRTEGRNYGYT

J gene: TRBJ2-1
V gene: TRBV20-1
CDR3 length: 12
CDR3 protein: SVKTSVNYNEQF

J gene: TRBJ1-4
V gene: TRBV5-6
CDR3 length: 11
CDR3 protein: ASSRAGLEKLF

J gene: TRBJ2-5
V gene: TRBV6-5
CDR3 length: 11
CDR3 protein: ASSHSGRETQY

J gene: TRBJ1-1
V gene: TRBV27
CDR3 length: 12
CDR3 protein: ASSRIMEITEAF

J gene: TRBJ2-7
V gene: TRBV20-1
CDR3 length: 13
CDR3 protein: SAGLQDRGFYEQY

J gene: TRBJ2-3
V gene: TRBV10-3
CDR3 length: 11
CDR3 protein: AISVGETDTQY

J gene: TRBJ2-4
V gene: TRBV11-2
CDR3 length: 12
CDR3 protein: ASSLGGAKNIQY

J gene: TRBJ1-6
V gene: TRBV11-2
CDR3 length: 13
CDR3 protein: ASSLGGSSFSPLH

J gene: TRBJ2-3
V gene: TRBV6-6
CDR3 length: 10
CDR3 protein: ASSERADTQY

J gene: TRBJ2-1
V gene: TRBV20-1
CDR3 length: 11
CDR3 protein: SAKNYRALEQF

J gene: TRBJ2-1
V gene: TRBV20-1
CDR3 length: 13
CDR3 protein: SARGLVGRYNEQF

J gene: TRBJ1-4
V gene: TRBV20-1
CDR3 length: 11
CDR3 protein: SAPLRGAEKLF

J gene: TRBJ1-1
V gene: TRBV5-1
CDR3 length: 12
CDR3 protein: ASSADGQNTEAF

J gene: TRBJ1-2
V gene: TRBV12-3/TRBV12-4
CDR3 length: 10
CDR3 protein: ASSRWPYGYT

J gene: TRBJ2-7
V gene: TRBV6-6
CDR3 length: 13
CDR3 protein: ASRGTSGSLDEQY

J gene: TRBJ1-2
V gene: TRBV5-6
CDR3 length: 10
CDR3 protein: ASSLGPDGYT

J gene: TRBJ1-1
V gene: TRBV7-9
CDR3 length: 11
CDR3 protein: ASSGQGAIEAF